This T cell receptor beta chain derives from a study of PD-L1 blockade in urothelial cancer (dated by TCRdb to about 2017). Concerning the study at large: Therapy was started in the mid-2010s for all patients, and atezolizumab 1,200 mg was administered intravenously every 3 weeks. About 90% of the roughly 29 patients were identified as males with urothelial cancer of bladder origin, and a prior smoking history was reported by 18 of 29 patients. An ECOG performance status of 0 or 1 was recorded for the patients, and 0 to 3 prior chemotherapy regimens had been received by the patients. Blood samples were analyzed 3 weeks after the start of treatment (second dose) and 6 weeks after the start of treatment. Blood samples gave a median of approximately 150,000 T cells and approximately 80,000 unique TCRs, with a median clonality of 0.080. An exploratory multi-omic analysis was conducted of the somatic, immune and clinical correlates of response to PD-L1 blockade with atezolizumab in urothelial cancer. Pretreatment tumor samples, along with matched peripheral blood serially collected before and after atezolizumab treatment, were subjected to TCR sequencing. Progression-free survival longer than 6 months counted as durable clinical benefit, and TCR features were additionally tested against both progression-free and overall survival. Whole exome sequencing and RNA sequencing of pretreatment tumors were performed alongside TCR sequencing in the same patients. Several patients achieved durable clinical benefit and some 20 did not. Pretreatment blood TCR-seq was available for fewer than 30 patients, at least one posttreatment blood collection was obtained for some 24 patients, and tumor TCR-seq was available for some 24 patients. On the study overall, not on this receptor specifically: Patients with durable benefit showed greater expansion of tumor-associated TCR clones in peripheral blood 3 weeks after starting treatment (n of about 20, p = 0.022). Because the sample size was small (n ≈ 28) and many of the analyses were exploratory, the results are meant to be hypothesis-generating. Improved progression-free and overall survival was found to be associated with pretreatment peripheral blood TCR clonality below the median.

On this clone: There is no known antigen for this receptor. No per-base quality is available; no much larger clone lies one base away.

Synthetic TCR analog templates were spiked into each PCR so that absolute template abundance could be estimated from read counts. The immunoSEQ assay was used to amplify TCRbeta CDR3 regions from genomic DNA with bias-controlled V and J gene primers. Sequencing of rearranged TCRbeta segments was performed at approximately 20X coverage. From the authors' description of their analysis: Sequencing errors were corrected by clustering, and CDR3s were annotated against IMGT so that V, D and J genes could be assigned. Downstream analyses used only productive TCRbeta rearrangements, leaving out any out-of-frame or stop-codon sequences. Clonality was calculated as one minus the Shannon entropy normalized by the log of the number of unique productive sequences. Fisher's exact test with Benjamini-Hochberg correction, using a cutoff of adjusted p below 0.01, was how clones that differed between time points or between blood and tumor were identified. This is the immuneACCESS table as TCRdb keeps it, with only in-frame sequences that have V and J called. A part of the clones is gone; compared with another copy, unresolved V genes explain less than half, and the rest is unexplained. The DNA gave D and trimming, while V, J and clone size come from that table. Across this sample there are about 50,000 clones, with approximately 90% seen only once. The ten largest clones take up about 15% of the sample.

This specimen's time point label, interpreted: pretreatment peripheral blood. The cohort comprised nearly 30 patients with locally advanced or metastatic urothelial carcinoma treated at Memorial Sloan Kettering on a trial protocol. Peripheral blood mononuclear cells were collected pretreatment and during treatment, with between 1 and 8 total time points per patient. The Qiagen DNeasy Blood extraction kit was used to purify genomic DNA from total PBMCs and tumor samples. PBMCs were collected pretreatment and during treatment, and were isolated and stored as previously described. The sequence derives from a woman aged 60-75 years with urothelial cancer. Sample: PBMCs, taken around atezolizumab (anti-PD-L1) treatment.

This receptor has the CDR3 CASSGSGGYGYTF. The DNA reads TGTGCCAGCAGCGGGAGTGGGGGGTATGGCTACACCTTC. The rearrangement joined TRBV9 to TRBJ1-2; TRBD1 is possibly the D segment (5 matching bases). The CDR3 has 13 amino acids, counting the end cysteine and phenylalanine. The kept DNA is CDR3 alone, 39 bases in frame from the first base. The germline V gene yields SGDLS for CDR1 and YYNGEE for CDR2. V gives up 3 bases and J gives up 5 bases, and the segment between their germline ends measures 11 bases.